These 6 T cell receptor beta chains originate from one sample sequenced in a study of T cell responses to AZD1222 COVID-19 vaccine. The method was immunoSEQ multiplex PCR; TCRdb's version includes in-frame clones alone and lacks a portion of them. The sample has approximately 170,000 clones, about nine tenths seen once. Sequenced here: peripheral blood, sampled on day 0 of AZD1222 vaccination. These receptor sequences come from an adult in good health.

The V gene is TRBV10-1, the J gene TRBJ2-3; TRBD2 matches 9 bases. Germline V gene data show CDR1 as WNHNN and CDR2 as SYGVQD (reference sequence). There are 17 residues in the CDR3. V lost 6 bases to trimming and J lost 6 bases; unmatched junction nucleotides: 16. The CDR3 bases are TGCGCCAGCAGCCTGGAGGGGCTTAGCGGGGGCGGCGATACGCAGTATTTT. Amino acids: CASSLEGLSGGGDTQYF.

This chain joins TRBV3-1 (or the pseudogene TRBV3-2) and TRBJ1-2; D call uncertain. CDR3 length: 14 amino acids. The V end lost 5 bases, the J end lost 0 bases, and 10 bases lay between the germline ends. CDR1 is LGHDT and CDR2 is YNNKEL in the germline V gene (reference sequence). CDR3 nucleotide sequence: TGTGCCAGCAGCACCCGACGAGCTAACTATGGCTACACCTTC. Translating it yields CASSTRRANYGYTF.

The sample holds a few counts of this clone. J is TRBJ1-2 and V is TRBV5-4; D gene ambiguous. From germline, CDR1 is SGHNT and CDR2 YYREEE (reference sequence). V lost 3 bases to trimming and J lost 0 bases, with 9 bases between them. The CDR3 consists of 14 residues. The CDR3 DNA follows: TGTGCCAGCAGCTCGGGGTCCCCTAACTATGGCTACACCTTC. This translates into CASSSGSPNYGYTF.

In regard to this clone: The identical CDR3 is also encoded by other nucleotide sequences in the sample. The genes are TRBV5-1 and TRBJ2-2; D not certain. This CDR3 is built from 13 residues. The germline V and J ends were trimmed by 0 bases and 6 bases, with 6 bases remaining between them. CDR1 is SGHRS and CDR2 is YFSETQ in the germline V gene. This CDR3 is CASSLEGPGELFF. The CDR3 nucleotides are TGCGCCAGCAGCTTGGAAGGCCCCGGGGAGCTGTTTTTT.

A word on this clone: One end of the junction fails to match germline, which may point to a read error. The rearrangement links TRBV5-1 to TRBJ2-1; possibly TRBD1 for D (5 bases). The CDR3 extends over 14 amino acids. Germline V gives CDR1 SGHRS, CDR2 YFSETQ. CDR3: CASSLGFGRGEQFF. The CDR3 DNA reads TGCGCCAGCAGTTTGGGATTTGGTAGGGGTGAGCAGTTCTTC.

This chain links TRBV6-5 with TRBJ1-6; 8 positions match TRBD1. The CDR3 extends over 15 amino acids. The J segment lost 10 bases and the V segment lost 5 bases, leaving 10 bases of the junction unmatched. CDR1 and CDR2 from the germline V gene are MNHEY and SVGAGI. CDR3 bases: TGTGCCAGCAGTCGCTCCGACAGGGGAAAATCACCCCTCCACTTT. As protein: CASSRSDRGKSPLHF.